This T cell receptor beta chain appears in the sequencing data of a study of blood T cell repertoires in COVID-19. In the study overall: There were acute and convalescent COVID-19 samples, and they came from the United States, Italy and Spain. T cells, B-cell-depleted T cells, or PBMCs supplied cDNA or gDNA.

As originally analysed: For nucleated cells, counts were estimated from reference gene primer amplification. Method: immunoSEQ multiplex PCR; TCRdb's copy keeps in-frame clones and lacks some. Clone size and V and J calls were adopted from that table, with D and trimming inferred from the DNA. Seen here are about 49,000 clones, 80% to 90% observed once, and the top ten hold more than 2%. The germline V and J ends were trimmed by 1 base and 7 bases, with 14 bases remaining between them. The CDR3 contains 15 residues. The germline CDR1 and CDR2 sequences are SGHTA and FQGNSA. This clone was detected a few times. A Seattle source enrolled patients during active infection and followed them longitudinally.

Sequenced input: peripheral blood. This TCR was sampled from an elderly woman with COVID-19, enrolled during active disease. The chain employs TRBV7-2 and TRBJ2-4, with D possibly TRBD2 on 6 matching bases. The CDR3 sequence is CASSLGGGRGNIQYF. CDR3 bases: TGTGCCAGCAGCTTAGGGGGAGGTCGCGGGAACATTCAGTACTTC.